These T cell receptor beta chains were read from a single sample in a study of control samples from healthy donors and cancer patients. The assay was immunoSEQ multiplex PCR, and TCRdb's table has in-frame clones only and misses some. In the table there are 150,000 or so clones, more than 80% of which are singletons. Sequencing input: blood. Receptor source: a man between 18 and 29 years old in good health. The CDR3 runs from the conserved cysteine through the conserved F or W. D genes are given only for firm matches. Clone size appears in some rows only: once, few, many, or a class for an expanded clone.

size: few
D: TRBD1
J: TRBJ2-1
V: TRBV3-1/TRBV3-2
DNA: TGTGCCAGCAGCCTGCGGGACAGGGGGGAACTAGAGCAGTTCTTC
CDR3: CASSLRDRGELEQFF

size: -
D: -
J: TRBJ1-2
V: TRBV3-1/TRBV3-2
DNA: TGTGCCAGCAGCCAGGCCCCAGATGGCTACACCTTC
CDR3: CASSQAPDGYTF

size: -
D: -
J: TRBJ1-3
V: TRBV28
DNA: TGTGCCAGCAGTTTATATACGAGAAACACCATATATTTT
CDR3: CASSLYTRNTIYF

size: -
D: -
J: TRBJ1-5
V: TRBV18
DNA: TGTGCCAGCTCAGCCGGAGGGAATCAGCCCCAGCATTTT
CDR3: CASSAGGNQPQHF

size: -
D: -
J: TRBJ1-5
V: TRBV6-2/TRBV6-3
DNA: TGTGCCAGCAGTAAATCTCCAAAGGCGCATCAGCCCCAGCATTTT
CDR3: CASSKSPKAHQPQHF

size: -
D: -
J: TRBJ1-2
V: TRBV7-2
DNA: TGTGCCAGCAGCTTACGGCGGACCTATGGCTACACCTTC
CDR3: CASSLRRTYGYTF

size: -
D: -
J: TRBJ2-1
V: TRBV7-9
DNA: TGTGCCATGAACGACGCGAGCTCCTACAATGAGCAGTTCTTC
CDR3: CAMNDASSYNEQFF

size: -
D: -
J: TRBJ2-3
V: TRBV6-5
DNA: TGTGCCAGCAAGGGGGGCACAGATACGCAGTATTTT
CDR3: CASKGGTDTQYF

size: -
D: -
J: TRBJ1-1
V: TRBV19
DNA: TGTGCCAGTAGTATCGGGGGTAGGGGCACTGAAGCTTTCTTT
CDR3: CASSIGGRGTEAFF

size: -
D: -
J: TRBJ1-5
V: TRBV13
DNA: TGTGCCAGCAGCTTAGGGGAGGCCAGCAATCAGCCCCAGCATTTT
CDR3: CASSLGEASNQPQHF

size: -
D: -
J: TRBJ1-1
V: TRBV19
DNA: TGTGCCAGTAGTATAGTTGGCCAATCGGCTTTCTTT
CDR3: CASSIVGQSAFF

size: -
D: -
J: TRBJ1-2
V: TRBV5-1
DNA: TGCGCCAGCAGCTTGGAGTTAGGATTGCGTGGTGGCTACACCTTC
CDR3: CASSLELGLRGGYTF

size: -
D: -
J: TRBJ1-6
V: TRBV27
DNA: TGTGCCAGCAGTTTAGGTTTGCAGGGTGGCCATTCACCCCTCCACTTT
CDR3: CASSLGLQGGHSPLHF

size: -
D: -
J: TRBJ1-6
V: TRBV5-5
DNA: TGTGCCAGCAGCTTGGTAGGAAGCCAAAATTCACCCCTCCACTTT
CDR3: CASSLVGSQNSPLHF

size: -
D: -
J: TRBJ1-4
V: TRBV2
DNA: TGTGCCAGCAGTGGAGGGAAAAACACGCAGGGACTCGGAGAAAAACTGTTTTTT
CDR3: CASSGGKNTQGLGEKLFF

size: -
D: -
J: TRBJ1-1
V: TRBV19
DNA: TGTGCCAGTAGTATAGTTCAGGGAAGGACTGAAGCTTTCTTT
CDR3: CASSIVQGRTEAFF

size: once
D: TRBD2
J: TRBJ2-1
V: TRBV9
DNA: TGTGCCAGCAGCGACCTAGCGGGTCCTTACAATGAGCAGTTCTTC
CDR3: CASSDLAGPYNEQFF

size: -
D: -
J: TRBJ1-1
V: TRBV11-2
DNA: TGTGCCAGCAGCTTACAGATGAACACTGAAGCTTTCTTT
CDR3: CASSLQMNTEAFF

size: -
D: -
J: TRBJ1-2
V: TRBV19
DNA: TGTGCCAGTACTCCGGACAGTTACGACCAAGCTAACTATGGCTACACCTTC
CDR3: CASTPDSYDQANYGYTF

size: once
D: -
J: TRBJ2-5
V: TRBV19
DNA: TGTGCCAGTAAGGAGCGCCCCGCCGGGACCCAGTACTTC
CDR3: CASKERPAGTQYF

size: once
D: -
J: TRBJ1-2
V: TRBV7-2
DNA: TGTGCCAGCAGTTTTGTGCCTCAAGATGGCTACACCTTC
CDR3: CASSFVPQDGYTF

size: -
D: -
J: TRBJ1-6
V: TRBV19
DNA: TGTGCCAGTAGTACAGGGCCCAATAATTCACCCCTCCACTTT
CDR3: CASSTGPNNSPLHF

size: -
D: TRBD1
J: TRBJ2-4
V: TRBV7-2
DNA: TGTGCCAGCAGGAATACAGGGGATGGCATTCAGTACTTC
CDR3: CASRNTGDGIQYF

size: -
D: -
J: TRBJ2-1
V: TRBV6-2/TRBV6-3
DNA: TGTGCCAGCAGTTACTCCGCGGGGGCCTCCTACAATGAGCAGTTCTTC
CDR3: CASSYSAGASYNEQFF

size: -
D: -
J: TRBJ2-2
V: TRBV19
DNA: TGTGCCAGTAGTTTAAACAAGAACACCGGGGAGCTGTTTTTT
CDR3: CASSLNKNTGELFF

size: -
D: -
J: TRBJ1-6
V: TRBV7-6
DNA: TGTGCCAGCAGCTTATCCGGGGAAAGCTCCTATAATTCACCCCTCCACTTT
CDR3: CASSLSGESSYNSPLHF

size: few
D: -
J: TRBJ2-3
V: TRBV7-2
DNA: TGTGCCAGCAGCTTAGCCCGAACAGATACGCAGTATTTT
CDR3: CASSLARTDTQYF

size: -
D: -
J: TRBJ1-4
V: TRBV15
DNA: TGTGCCACCAGCAGAGGGGGAGGGGGAACCCTTAATGAAAAACTGTTTTTT
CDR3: CATSRGGGGTLNEKLFF

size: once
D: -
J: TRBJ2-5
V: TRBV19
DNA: TGTGCCAGTAGTATGACTAGTGCCCGAGAGACCCAGTACTTC
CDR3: CASSMTSARETQYF

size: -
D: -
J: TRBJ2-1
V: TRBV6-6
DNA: TGTGCCAGCAGCTCGGGTGGCAATGAGCAGTTCTTC
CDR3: CASSSGGNEQFF

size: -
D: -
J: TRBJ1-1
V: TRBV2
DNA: TGTGCCAGCAGTGACAGGGGTATCACTGAAGCTTTCTTT
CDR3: CASSDRGITEAFF

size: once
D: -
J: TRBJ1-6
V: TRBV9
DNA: TGTGCCAGCAGCAAGGACAGTTATAGCTCCTATAATTCACCCCTCCACTTT
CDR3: CASSKDSYSSYNSPLHF

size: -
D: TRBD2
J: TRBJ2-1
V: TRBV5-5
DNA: TGTGCCAGCAGCTTGGGGACTAGCGGGGGTGGGCAGTTCTTC
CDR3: CASSLGTSGGGQFF

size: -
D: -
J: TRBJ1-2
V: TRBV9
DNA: TGTGCCAGCAGCGGTGGCCCGGAAAACTATGGCTACACCTTC
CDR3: CASSGGPENYGYTF

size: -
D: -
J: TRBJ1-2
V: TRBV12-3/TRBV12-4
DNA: TGTGCCAGCAATACAGGGCTACACTACACCTTC
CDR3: CASNTGLHYTF

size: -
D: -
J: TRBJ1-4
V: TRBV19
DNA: TGTGCCAGTAGTATCTCGGAAGTCCCCACGGAAAAACTGTTTTTT
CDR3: CASSISEVPTEKLFF

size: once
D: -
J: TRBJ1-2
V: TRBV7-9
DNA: TGTGCCAGCAGCCCAGCAGGTCAGGGGCAAGGCTACACCTTC
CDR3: CASSPAGQGQGYTF

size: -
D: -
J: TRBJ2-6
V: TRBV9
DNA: TGTGCCAGCAAGGGGGAACCCTCTGGGGCCAACGTCCTGACTTTC
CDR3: CASKGEPSGANVLTF

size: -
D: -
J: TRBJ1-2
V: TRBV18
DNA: TGTGCCAGCTCACCAACGACGAGGGATTGGATCTATGGCTACACCTTC
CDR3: CASSPTTRDWIYGYTF

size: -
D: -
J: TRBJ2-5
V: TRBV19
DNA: TGTGCCAGTAGTCCGATCCGGGGGGCGGGAGAGACCCAGTACTTC
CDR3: CASSPIRGAGETQYF

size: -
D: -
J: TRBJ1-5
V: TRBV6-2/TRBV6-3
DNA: TGTGCCAGCAGTAAGGTAACGTCGAGCAATCAGCCCCAGCATTTT
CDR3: CASSKVTSSNQPQHF

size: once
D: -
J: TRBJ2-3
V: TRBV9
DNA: TGTGCCAGCAGCGCGGGAGTCCACCACGGTACAGATACGCAGTATTTT
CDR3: CASSAGVHHGTDTQYF

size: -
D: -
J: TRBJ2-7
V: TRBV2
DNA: TGTGCCAGCAGTGAAAGGACGGCCTCGCACGAGCAGTACTTC
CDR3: CASSERTASHEQYF

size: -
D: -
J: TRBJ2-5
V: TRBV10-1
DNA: TGCGCCAGCAGTGATGGACGTCCTGAGGCCCAGTACTTC
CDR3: CASSDGRPEAQYF

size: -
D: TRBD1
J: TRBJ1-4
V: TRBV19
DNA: TGTGCCAGCTCCCGGGACAGGGGGGAAAAACTGTTTTTT
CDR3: CASSRDRGEKLFF

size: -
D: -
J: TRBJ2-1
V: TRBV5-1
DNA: TGCGCCAGCAGCCCCCAGGGCTCCTACAATGAGCAGTTCTTC
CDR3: CASSPQGSYNEQFF

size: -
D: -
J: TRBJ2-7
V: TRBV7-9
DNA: TGTGCCAGCAGCCTGTTTTTGGGGGGACCGGGGGAGCAGTACTTC
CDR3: CASSLFLGGPGEQYF

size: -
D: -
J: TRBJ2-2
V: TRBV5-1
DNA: TGCGCCAGCAGCTTGGTAGAGGCGAACACCGGGGAGCTGTTTTTT
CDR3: CASSLVEANTGELFF

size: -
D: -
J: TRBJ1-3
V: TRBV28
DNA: TGTGCCAGCAGTTTAGGGCCAGGGGATAGCTCTGGAAACACCATATATTTT
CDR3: CASSLGPGDSSGNTIYF

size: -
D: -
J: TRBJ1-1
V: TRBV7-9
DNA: TGTGCCAGCAGCTATCCGAGCTCAGGGAACACTGAAGCTTTCTTT
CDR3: CASSYPSSGNTEAFF

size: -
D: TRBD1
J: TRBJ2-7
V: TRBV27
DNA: TGTGCCAGCAGCCCGGACAGGGGAGCATACGAGCAGTACTTC
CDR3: CASSPDRGAYEQYF

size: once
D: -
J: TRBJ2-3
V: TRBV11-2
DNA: TGTGCCAGCAGTGAACCAGGGGCAGATACGCAGTATTTT
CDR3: CASSEPGADTQYF

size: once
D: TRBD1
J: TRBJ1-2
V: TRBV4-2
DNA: TGTGCCAGCAGCCCAGATTTTTACAGGGGCCTCTATGGCTACACCTTC
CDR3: CASSPDFYRGLYGYTF

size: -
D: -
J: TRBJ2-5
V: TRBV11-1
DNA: TGTGCCAGCAGCTTAGCTACGGGGCCAGCTCAAGAGACCCAGTACTTC
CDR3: CASSLATGPAQETQYF